The clone carrying this T cell receptor beta chain occurred many times. Its antigen is unidentified. The sample comes from a study of T cells in Graves' hyperthyroidism and ophthalmopathy. Findings and caveats of the study: A model built on 13 V-J features separated ophthalmopathy from stable hyperthyroidism. Before onset, ophthalmopathy was predicted by the model a median around 6.5 months earlier.

Those with hyperthyroidism were 18 to 65 years old, newly diagnosed, and ill for under 2 months. The TCR beta CDR3 regions underwent amplification using RNA transcripts as the source. The HTBI primer set was used in a first-round RT-PCR of the TCR CDR3. MiXCR was run by TCRdb on the multiplex PCR reads, yielding one entry per CDR3 protein. The sample lists approximately 400,000 distinct CDR3 sequences, approximately 14% occurring once. From germline, CDR1 is KGHSH and CDR2 LQKENI. The CDR3 has 16 residues. The V end lost 2 bases, the J end lost 2 bases, and 14 bases lay between the germline ends. The source material was blood. V usage is TRBV18 and J usage is TRBJ2-3; D call uncertain. The receptor comes from a woman aged 18-30 years with Graves' hyperthyroidism. CDR3 protein: CASSPVPRRATDTQYF. The CDR3 DNA reads as TGTGCCAGCTCACCAGTACCACGAAGGGCCACAGATACGCAGTATTTT.